This T cell receptor (beta chain) was identified during a study of cytomegalovirus exposure and HLA in healthy donors (dated by TCRdb to the late 2010s). Regarding the complete study: An earlier analysis of several hundred of the donors reported 276 Gb of sequence data and some 110 million unique TCR beta sequences obtained from around 180 million T cells. Approximately 300 gigabases of sequencing data and around 85 million unique TCR sequences made up an early release that covered under 750 HLA-typed donors. Of the 398 genotyped donors, around 81% fell in the genetic ancestry cluster associated with self-reported Caucasian donors. The aim of the study was to test whether cataloging public T cell receptors could identify signatures of past pathogen exposure. The study used immunosequencing to profile the T cell repertoires of some 600 subjects and linked those repertoires to cytomegalovirus serostatus. Besides the first cohort of roughly 660 subjects, a separate validation cohort made up of roughly 120 different subjects was used. To predict cytomegalovirus infection status, the study brought together high-throughput TCR immunosequencing, statistical association of individual TCRs with disease status, and machine learning. A later analysis re-examined previously published TCR beta repertoires from more than 650 donors and added high-resolution HLA genotyping to investigate patterns of TCR occurrence. In the later analysis, no new phenotypic data were used to find candidate immune exposures; instead, reliance was placed on TCR beta sequences and their occurrence across donors. An earlier analysis of approximately 630 of the donors applied high-throughput TCR beta sequencing to assess whether each TCR beta V gene segment acted as functional or pseudogenic. Donor age, sex, ethnicity and CMV serostatus were compiled alongside the repertoire data. Genome-wide SNP genotypes for about three fifths of the 666 donors were used in a later genetic analysis, which treated that subset as a discovery cohort. Every discovery cohort repertoire had been produced on one sequencing platform. HLA typing included class I and class II loci at four-digit resolution. The number of typed donors differed by locus: 629-630 for A, B, C, DRB1 and DQB1; about 520 for DQA1; approximately 600 for DPA1; and roughly 470 for DPB1. Several DR-DQ haplotypes were treated as single units for association and clustering because of strong linkage in the cohort. Among about 370 genotyped donors of the cohort, an average of about 240,000 unique TCR beta nucleotide sequences was sequenced per donor, of which 15% to 20% were non-productive.

Via the germline V gene, CDR1 is ENHRY and CDR2 SYGVKD. The V end loses 10 bases and the J end loses 2 bases, and a stretch of 14 bases separates them. The CDR3 has 13 amino acids, counting the end cysteine and phenylalanine. The retained sequence is limited to the CDR3, 39 bases, with the frame set at the first base. The cohort was made up of 666 healthy bone marrow donors. At the time of sampling, all cohort members were nominally healthy, though unrecorded immune exposures were likely present. The donor was CMV seropositive and was included in the group of 300 or so seropositive cohort members. Every donor gave a peripheral blood sample, and the peripheral blood mononuclear cells from that sample were used for TCR beta sequencing. The Qiagen DNeasy Blood Extraction Kit was used to extract genomic DNA from the blood cell samples. Overall study outcomes, separate from this receptor: V-gene and J-gene trimming of TCR beta chains was associated with a missense DCLRE1C variant in a later genetic analysis, and the association was replicated in an independent cohort. Several of the top co-occurrence clusters appeared to be linked to parvovirus B19, influenza, CMV and Epstein-Barr virus, according to a later analysis. HLA typing was unavailable for some donors at each locus, so association tests used only the typed subset. Only TCR beta chains were sequenced in this cohort, and the absence of alpha or paired-chain data limited detectable features. Compared with the roughly 700-donor mean, donors in an Asian-associated ancestry cluster had fewer N-insertions in productive TCRs, according to a later genetic analysis. Because counts were too low, some 17 rarely observed V segments, including chromosome 9 orphons, were left out of the earlier analysis of 587 of the donors. In a later analysis, the rate of TCR association differed among HLA loci, with DRB1 alleles having the most associated TCRs and HLA-C alleles having the fewest. Broadly in line with IMGT annotations, most TCR beta V segments showed up in productive rearrangements about 90% or about 30% of the time in an earlier analysis of around 600 of the donors. Correlated functional status among segregating V segments might be attributable to linkage disequilibrium, but an unknown experimental factor could not be ruled out. The classifier was reported to diagnose cytomegalovirus status with high specificity and sensitivity in both the original and validation cohorts. Three of the identified cytomegalovirus-associated TCR beta chains were confirmed in vitro to be specific for cytomegalovirus antigens. The only immune exposure information available for the cohort was CMV serostatus. Some IMGT-functional V segments, including TRBV6-2 and TRBV6-3, could not be told apart with the 87-base-pair reads, so those segments were excluded. It was suggested by the authors that the approach could potentially be generalized to other disease states and immunological phenotypes. According to a later analysis, most CMV-associated TCR beta chains appeared to be HLA-restricted, and the HLA associations seemed to be driven largely by CMV exposure. The sequencing pipeline was judged likely to have produced a cluster of highly shared sequence variants as a technical artifact. A further reported finding was that TCR beta sequences accurately predicted the HLA-A and HLA-B alleles for most subjects in the first cohort. The study listed 170 or so TCR beta chains as associated with cytomegalovirus. While some public TCRs were present in many individuals, most TCR sequences turned up only very rarely across donors. Roughly uniform sequencing depth across donors was assumed in presence/absence analyses, although this assumption may not hold. Specific HLA alleles were associated with over 15,000 TCR beta sequences at a false discovery rate of 0.05 in a later analysis. Assigning TCR associations to individual alleles was difficult when HLA alleles, especially DR and DQ, strongly co-occurred. Compared with equally common non-associated chains, HLA-associated TCR beta chains in a later analysis were more clonally expanded and had lower generation probabilities.

This clone was observed at least ten times. What antigen it recognizes has not been identified. No clone much larger than this one lies a single base away; base qualities are absent. Library method: the immunoSEQ multiplex PCR assay. For the multiplex PCR, a mixture combining 60 forward primers for TCR Vbeta segments and 13 reverse primers for TCR Jbeta segments was used. The CDR3 region of rearranged TCR beta genes was amplified from genomic DNA by a multiplex PCR assay. The amplified TCR beta libraries were sequenced on the Illumina HiSeq System as 87-base-pair reads. Per the original workflow: Across the roughly 670 repertoires, a later analysis counted tens of millions of unique TCR beta chains, some 11 million of which were shared by at least two donors. To remove PCR and sequencing errors, raw reads were error-corrected and collapsed into unique sequences using a nearest-neighbor algorithm that merged closely related sequences. V, D and J gene segments were assigned by aligning CDR3 sequences to IMGT reference sequences. For a sequence to be retained, a match of at least six nucleotides to both a V gene segment and a J gene segment was required. A rearrangement was called productive if the CDR3 had no stop codons and remained in frame with V and J, and every other rearrangement was called non-productive. Following IMGT convention, CDR3 was defined as the stretch from the second conserved V-encoded cysteine up to the conserved J-encoded phenylalanine. The earlier analysis of some 540 of the donors excluded any sequence lacking an unambiguous match to a single V gene segment. An earlier analysis of a few hundred of the donors called V segments functional above 56.7% productive rearrangements and segregating when the between-donor standard deviation exceeded 5%. A statistical classification framework was built for diagnosing cytomegalovirus status from the catalog of TCR beta chain sequences. In a later analysis, V and J genes were assigned by comparing TCR nucleotide sequences against IMGT/GENE-DB human TR gene sequences. In a later analysis, CDR3 sequences and most-parsimonious VDJ recombination scenarios were assigned using the TCRdist pipeline. In a later analysis, every TCR beta chain was defined by the combination of its CDR3 amino acid sequence and its V-gene family, and reads without a unique V-gene family were dropped. As a way to deal with suspected cross-contamination and a sequencing artifact, a later analysis dropped roughly 600 nucleotide sequences that were highly shared and had low generation probability. A later analysis calculated a clonal expansion index for each public chain from normalized within-repertoire ranks of inferred template counts. A later analysis computed generation probabilities with a VDJ recombination model fitted to out-of-frame rearrangements, and checked the results against IGoR. A later analysis scored TCR-TCR, TCR-HLA and TCR-CMV co-occurrence with hypergeometric tests, applying a repertoire-size bias correction to TCR pairs. False discovery rates were estimated in a later analysis by permuting HLA or CMV assignments 20 times. A later analysis grouped co-occurring TCRs with DBSCAN, adding TCRdist sequence similarity when clustering within HLA-allele-positive subsets. Co-occurrence clustering excluded repertoires with fewer than 30,000 or more than 120,000 public chains, plus five with anomalous nucleotide sharing. Here the immuneACCESS table is served through TCRdb, limited to in-frame sequences with V and J called. Missing clones are a known gap in these copies; in checked studies unresolved V genes cover under half, and the rest lacks a known reason. The V and J calls and clone size are taken from that table; D and trimming were inferred from the DNA. The sample table holds under 150,000 clones, of which more than 70% were seen once. Of the sample, about 4.4% is held by the ten largest clones.

The chain employs TRBV10-3 and TRBJ1-1, with TRBD1 perhaps the D gene, on 6 matching bases. The sequencing input was PBMCs. The clonotype comes from a man in his forties or fifties in good health and CMV-seropositive. The CDR3 corresponds to CATLGHPNTEAFF. The DNA is as follows: TGTGCCACCCTGGGACACCCAAACACTGAAGCTTTCTTT.